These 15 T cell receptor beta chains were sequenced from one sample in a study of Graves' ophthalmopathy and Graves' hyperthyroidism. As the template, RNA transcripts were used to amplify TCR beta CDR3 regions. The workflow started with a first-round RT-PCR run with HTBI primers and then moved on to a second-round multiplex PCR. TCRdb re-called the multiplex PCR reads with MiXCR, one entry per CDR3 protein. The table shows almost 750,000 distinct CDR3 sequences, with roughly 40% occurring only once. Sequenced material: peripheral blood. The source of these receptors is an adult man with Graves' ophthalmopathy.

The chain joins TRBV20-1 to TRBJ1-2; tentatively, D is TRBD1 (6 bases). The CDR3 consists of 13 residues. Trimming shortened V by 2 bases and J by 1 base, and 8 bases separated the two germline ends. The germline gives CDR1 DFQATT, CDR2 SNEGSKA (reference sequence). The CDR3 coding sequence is TGCAGTGCTAGACAGGGGAATAACTATGGCTACACCTTC. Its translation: CSARQGNNYGYTF.

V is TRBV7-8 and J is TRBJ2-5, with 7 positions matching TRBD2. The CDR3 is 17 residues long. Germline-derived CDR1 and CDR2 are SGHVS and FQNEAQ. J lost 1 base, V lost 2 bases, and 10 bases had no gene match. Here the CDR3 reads CASSLMPQGTIQETQYF. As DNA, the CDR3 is TGTGCCAGCAGCTTAATGCCCCAAGGGACTATCCAAGAGACCCAGTACTTC.

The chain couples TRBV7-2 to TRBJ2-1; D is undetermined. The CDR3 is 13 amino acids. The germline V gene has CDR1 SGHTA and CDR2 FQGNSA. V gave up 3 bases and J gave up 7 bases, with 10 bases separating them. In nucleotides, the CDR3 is TGTGCCAGCAGCTTTGGGCGGCCTAATGAGCAGTTCTTC. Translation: CASSFGRPNEQFF.

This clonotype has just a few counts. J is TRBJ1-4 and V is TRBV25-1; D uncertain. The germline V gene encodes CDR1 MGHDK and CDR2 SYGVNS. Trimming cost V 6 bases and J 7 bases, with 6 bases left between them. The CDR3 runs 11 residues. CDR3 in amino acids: CASRRGEKLFF. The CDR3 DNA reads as TGTGCCAGCAGACGCGGTGAAAAACTGTTTTTT. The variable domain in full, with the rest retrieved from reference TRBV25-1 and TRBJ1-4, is EADIYQTPRYLVIGTGKKITLECSQTMGHDKMYWYQQDPGMELHLIHYSYGVNSTEKGDLSSESTVSRIRTEHFPLTLESARPSHTSQYLCASRRGEKLFFGSGTQLSVL.

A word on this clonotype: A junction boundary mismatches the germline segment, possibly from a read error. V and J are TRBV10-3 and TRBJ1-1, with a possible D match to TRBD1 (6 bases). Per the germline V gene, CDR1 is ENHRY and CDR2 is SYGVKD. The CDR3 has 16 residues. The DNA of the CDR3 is TGTGCCAGCAGTGTTGCCCCCTCGACAGGGAACACTGAAGCTTTCTTT. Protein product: CASSVAPSTGNTEAFF.

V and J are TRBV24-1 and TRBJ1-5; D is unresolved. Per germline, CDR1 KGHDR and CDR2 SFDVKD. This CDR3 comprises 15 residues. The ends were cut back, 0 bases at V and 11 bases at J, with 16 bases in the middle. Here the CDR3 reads CATSDLKGGSETQHF. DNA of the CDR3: TGTGCCACCAGTGATTTGAAGGGTGGCTCAGAGACCCAGCATTTT.

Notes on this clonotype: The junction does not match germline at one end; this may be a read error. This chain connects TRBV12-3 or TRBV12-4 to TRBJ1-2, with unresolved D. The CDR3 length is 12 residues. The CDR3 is CASGLGNYGYTF. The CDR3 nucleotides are TGTGCCAGCGGTTTAGGGAACTATGGCTACACCTTC.

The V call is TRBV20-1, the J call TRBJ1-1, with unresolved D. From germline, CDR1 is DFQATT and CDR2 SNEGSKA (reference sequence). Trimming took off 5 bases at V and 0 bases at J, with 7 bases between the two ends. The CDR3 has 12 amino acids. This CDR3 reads CSAGPVNTEAFF. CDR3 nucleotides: TGCAGTGCTGGTCCCGTGAACACTGAAGCTTTCTTT.

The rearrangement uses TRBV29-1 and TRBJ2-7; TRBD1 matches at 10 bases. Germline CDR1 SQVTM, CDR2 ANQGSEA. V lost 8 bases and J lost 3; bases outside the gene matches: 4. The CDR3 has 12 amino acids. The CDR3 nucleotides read TGCAGCTTTTGGGACAGGGGCTACGAGCAGTACTTC. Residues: CSFWDRGYEQYF.

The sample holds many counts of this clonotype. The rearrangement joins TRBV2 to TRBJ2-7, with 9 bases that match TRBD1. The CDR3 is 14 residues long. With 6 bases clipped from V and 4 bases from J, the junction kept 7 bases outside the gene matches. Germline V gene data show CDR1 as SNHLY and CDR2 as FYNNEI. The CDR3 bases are TGTGCCAGCAGCACAGGGGGCGTAAGGTACGAGCAGTACTTC. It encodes CASSTGGVRYEQYF. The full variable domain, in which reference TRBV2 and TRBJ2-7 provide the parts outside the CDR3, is EPEVTQTPSHQVTQMGQEVILRCVPISNHLYFYWYRQILGQKVEFLVSFYNNEISEKSEIFDDQFSVERPDGSNFTLKIRSTKLEDSAMYFCASSTGGVRYEQYFGPGTRLTVT.

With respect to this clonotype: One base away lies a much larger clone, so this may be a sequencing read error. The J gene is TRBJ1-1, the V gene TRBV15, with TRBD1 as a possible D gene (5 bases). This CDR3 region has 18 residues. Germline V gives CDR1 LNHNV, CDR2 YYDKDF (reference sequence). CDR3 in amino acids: CATSRDSVARQWNTETFF. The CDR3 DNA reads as TGTGCCACCAGCAGAGATTCGGTCGCAAGACAGTGGAATACTGAAACTTTCTTT. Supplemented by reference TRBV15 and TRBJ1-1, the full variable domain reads DAMVIQNPRYQVTQFGKPVTLSCSQTLNHNVMYWYQQKSSQAPKLLFHYYDKDFNNEADTPDNFQSRRPNTSFCFLDIRSPGLGDTAMYLCATSRDSVARQWNTETFFGQGTRLTVV.

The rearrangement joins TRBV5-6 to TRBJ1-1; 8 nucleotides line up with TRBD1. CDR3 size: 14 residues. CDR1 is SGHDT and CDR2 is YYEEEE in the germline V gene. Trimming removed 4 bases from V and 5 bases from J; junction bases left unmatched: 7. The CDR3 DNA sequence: TGTGCCAGCAGCAGGGTAACAGGGGGAACTGAAGCTTTCTTT. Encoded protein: CASSRVTGGTEAFF.

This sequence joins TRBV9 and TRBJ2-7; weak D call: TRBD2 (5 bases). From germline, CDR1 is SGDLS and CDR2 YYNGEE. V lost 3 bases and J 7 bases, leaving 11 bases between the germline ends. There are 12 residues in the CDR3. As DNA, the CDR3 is TGTGCCAGCAGCGGCCGGGGTCGGGAGCAGTACTTC. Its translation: CASSGRGREQYF.

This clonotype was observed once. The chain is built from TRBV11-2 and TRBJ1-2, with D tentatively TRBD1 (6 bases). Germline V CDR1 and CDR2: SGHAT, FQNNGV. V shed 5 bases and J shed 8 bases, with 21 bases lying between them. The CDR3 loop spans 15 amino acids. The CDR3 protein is CASSRGGLTLGGYTF. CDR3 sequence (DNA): TGTGCCAGCAGCCGGGGGGGCCTGACGCTCGGAGGCTACACCTTC.

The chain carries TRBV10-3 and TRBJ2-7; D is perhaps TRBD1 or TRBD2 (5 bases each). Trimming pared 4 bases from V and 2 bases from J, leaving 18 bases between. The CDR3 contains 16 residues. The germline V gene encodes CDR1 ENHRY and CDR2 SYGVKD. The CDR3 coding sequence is TGTGCCATCAGTGCTAGAGATCGACGGGACCCCTACGAGCAGTACTTC. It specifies CAISARDRRDPYEQYF.